This passage covers 19 T cell receptor beta chains from one sample sequenced in a study of beta chain features in type 1 diabetes. Expressed TCRB transcripts were sequenced, since all the RNA that had been isolated was reverse transcribed. Generated by immunoSEQ multiplex PCR, the TCRdb table keeps only in-frame clones and is missing some. The table includes approximately 140,000 clones, roughly 9.3% detected once. The sequencing sample was made of central memory CD4+ T cells from blood. These receptors originate from a woman in her forties in good health.

This chain joins TRBV5-1 and TRBJ1-2; tentatively, D is TRBD1 (5 bases). This CDR3 region has 14 residues. Trimming removed 0 bases from V and 1 base from J, with 7 bases in between. The germline V gene encodes CDR1 SGHRS and CDR2 YFSETQ. CDR3 protein: CASSLEGLNYGYTF. As DNA, the CDR3 is TGCGCCAGCAGCTTGGAGGGACTTAACTATGGCTACACCTTC.

This clone was counted between two and nine times. This rearrangement joins TRBV7-6 to TRBJ2-6, with 9 bases identical to TRBD1. From germline, CDR1 is SGHVS and CDR2 FNYEAQ. J was trimmed by 5 bases and V by 4 bases; bases with no gene match: 12. The CDR3 runs 18 residues. CDR3 coding DNA: TGTGCCAGCAGCTCTCGGGACAGGGACCTACTCCGGGCCAACGTCCTGACTTTC. Protein: CASSSRDRDLLRANVLTF.

This chain uses TRBV7-9 with TRBJ2-2; D remains unclear. The CDR3 is made up of 13 amino acids. Trimming shortened V by 5 bases and J by 7 bases, and 11 bases separated the two germline ends. Germline V gene sequence: CDR1 SEHNR, CDR2 FQNEAQ (reference sequence). DNA for the CDR3: TGTGCCAGCAGCGGCCAGGCTCGCGGGGAGCTGTTTTTT. Its protein product is CASSGQARGELFF.

The chain recombines TRBV2 with TRBJ2-7; TRBD1 might be the D (6 bases). V lost 4 bases, J lost 3 bases, and 10 bases lay in between. Germline CDR1 reads SNHLY; CDR2 reads FYNNEI. This CDR3 has 13 residues. The CDR3 DNA reads TGTGCCAGCAGTGTCACAGGGAACTACGAGCAGTACTTC. Translation gives CASSVTGNYEQYF. The complete variable domain, with remaining parts taken from reference TRBV2 and TRBJ2-7, reads EPEVTQTPSHQVTQMGQEVILRCVPISNHLYFYWYRQILGQKVEFLVSFYNNEISEKSEIFDDQFSVERPDGSNFTLKIRSTKLEDSAMYFCASSVTGNYEQYFGPGTRLTVT.

DNA for the CDR3: TGTGCCAGCAGAAGGGGACTAGCTTACAATGAGCAGTTCTTC. Amino acids: CASRRGLAYNEQFF. The rearrangement links TRBV6-6 to TRBJ2-1; 9 bases map to TRBD2. The CDR3 totals 14 residues. Trimming at V came to 6 bases and at J to 4 bases, leaving 4 bases not matched to a gene. Germline lookup yields CDR1 MNHNY and CDR2 SVGAGI (reference sequence).

This clone has more than one count but fewer than ten. The rearrangement links TRBV4-2 to TRBJ2-5; D perhaps matches TRBD2 (5 bases). The CDR3 is 13 amino acids. Germline V gene lookup returns CDR1 LGHNA and CDR2 YNFKEQ. V was cut by 1 base and J by 3 bases, with 6 bases left in between. Written as DNA, the CDR3 is TGTGCCAGCAGCCAAGGGCGGGAAGAGACCCAGTACTTC. Protein product: CASSQGREETQYF.

V is TRBV7-6 and J is TRBJ2-3, with D perhaps matching TRBD2 (5 bases). The V end lost 5 bases, the J end lost 1 base, and 16 bases lay between the germline ends. The CDR3 length is 16 residues. Germline-derived CDR1 and CDR2 are SGHVS and FNYEAQ. The CDR3 region has the DNA TGTGCCAGCAGCCAGGAGGTGGGCTTACGCACAGATACGCAGTATTTT. Amino acid sequence: CASSQEVGLRTDTQYF.

The chain couples TRBV4-3 to TRBJ2-7, with D perhaps TRBD2 (7 bases). The CDR3 is made up of 15 amino acids. V lost 1 base, J lost 5 bases, and 15 bases lay in between. The germline V gene has CDR1 LGHNA and CDR2 YSLEER. The CDR3 DNA follows: TGCGCCAGCAGCCAAGGACGGGGGGCGGTCCACGAGCAGTACTTC. This translates into CASSQGRGAVHEQYF.

This chain connects TRBV20-1 to TRBJ2-7, with 9 bases matching TRBD1. The CDR3 runs 11 residues. Germline V CDR1 and CDR2: DFQATT, SNEGSKA (reference sequence). In nucleotides, the CDR3 is TGCATGGTGGGACAGGGAGACGAGCAGTACTTC. Its protein is CMVGQGDEQYF.

This rearrangement joins TRBV5-6 to TRBJ1-2; D is unclear. Trimming removed 3 bases at V and 2 bases at J, with 11 bases between. The length of the CDR3 is 14 residues. The V gene's germline CDR1 is SGHDT and CDR2 YYEEEE. This chain's CDR3 is CASSSPILNYGYTF. The DNA of the CDR3 is TGTGCCAGCAGCTCCCCGATCCTAAACTATGGCTACACCTTC.

This clone was seen more than once but under ten times. The CDR3 reads CASSQSAGNTGELFF. The CDR3 nucleotides read TGTGCCAGCAGCCAATCAGCGGGTAACACCGGGGAGCTGTTTTTT. The V call is TRBV4-2, the J call TRBJ2-2; a possible D gene is TRBD2 (6 bases). The CDR3 covers 15 residues. CDR1 and CDR2 from the germline V gene are LGHNA and YNFKEQ. The V end was cut by 2 bases, the J end by 2 bases, with 9 bases between.

This clone was counted only a few times. The chain joins TRBV29-1 to TRBJ2-7, with TRBD1 matching 7 bases. Per germline, CDR1 SQVTM and CDR2 ANQGSEA. The CDR3 totals 14 residues. Trimming cost V 4 bases and J 0 bases; bases outside gene matches: 6. CDR3 residues: CSVVPQGSSYEQYF. The CDR3 DNA follows: TGCAGCGTTGTACCACAGGGGAGCTCCTACGAGCAGTACTTC.

The chain couples TRBV18 to TRBJ1-1; D is perhaps TRBD1 (6 bases). Per the germline V gene, CDR1 is KGHSH and CDR2 is LQKENI. The CDR3 has 12 amino acids. V was shortened by 3 bases and J by 11 bases, with 13 bases between the two germline ends. DNA of the CDR3: TGTGCCAGCTCACCCGAGGGGGGGGGTGCTTTCTTT. As protein: CASSPEGGGAFF.

This clone has only a few counts. The CDR3 sequence: CASSRRASGGANTGELFF. CDR3 nucleotides: TGTGCCAGCAGCCGAAGGGCTAGCGGGGGGGCCAACACCGGGGAGCTGTTTTTT. This chain connects TRBV7-2 to TRBJ2-2, with 12 bases fitting TRBD2. CDR1 SGHTA and CDR2 FQGNSA come from the germline V gene. V dropped 5 bases and J dropped 2; count of bases not matched to a gene: 9. The CDR3 is made up of 18 amino acids.

On this clone: The junction shows a germline mismatch at one end, possibly a read error. CDR3 coding DNA: TGTGCCAGCAGCTTATCCGGGTTGGCGTATGGCTACACCTTC. It codes for CASSLSGLAYGYTF. The chain joins TRBV28 to TRBJ1-2; D not certain. The V gene's germline CDR1 is MDHEN and CDR2 SYDVKM. The CDR3 extends over 14 amino acids.

The gene calls are TRBV5-1 and TRBJ1-1; D may be TRBD1 (5 bases). Looked up from germline, CDR1 is SGHRS and CDR2 is YFSETQ. The CDR3 length is 14 residues. Trimming stripped 1 base from V and 5 bases from J, with 12 bases between. CDR3 sequence reads: CASSLTWGGTEAFF. The CDR3 DNA follows: TGCGCCAGCAGCTTGACTTGGGGCGGTACTGAAGCTTTCTTT.

The chain joins TRBV7-6 to TRBJ1-1; unclear D gene. The V gene lost 1 base and the J gene lost 6 bases, with 9 bases spanning the gap. The germline CDR1 and CDR2 sequences are SGHVS and FNYEAQ. The CDR3 loop spans 13 amino acids. The CDR3 sequence: CASSLDAGAEAFF. CDR3 coding DNA: TGTGCCAGCAGCTTAGATGCCGGGGCTGAAGCTTTCTTT.

The chain uses TRBV6-5 and TRBJ2-5, with TRBD1 matching over 10 bases. From germline, CDR1 is MNHEY and CDR2 SVGAGI. The CDR3 extends over 15 amino acids. V shed 6 bases and J 9 bases; nucleotides not matched to a gene: 13. CDR3 amino acids: CASRPTLPGQGSQYF. The CDR3 nucleotides read TGTGCCAGCAGACCAACGCTCCCGGGACAGGGGTCCCAGTACTTC.

The V gene is TRBV5-1, the J gene TRBJ2-7, with TRBD1 as a possible D gene (6 bases). Germline loops: CDR1 SGHRS, CDR2 YFSETQ. Trimming cost V 0 bases and J 2 bases, with 9 bases left between them. The CDR3 extends over 14 amino acids. CDR3 in amino acids: CASSLGTVTYEQYF. Written as DNA, the CDR3 is TGCGCCAGCAGCTTGGGGACAGTAACCTACGAGCAGTACTTC.